The clone carrying this TCR beta chain has a count of ten or more. Its cognate antigen is unknown. The V end lost 2 bases, the J end lost 1 base, and 10 bases lay between the germline ends. This CDR3 is built from 15 residues. The sample originates from a study of T cells after yellow fever vaccination. Study context: Fractions with few cells were prepared using SMART-Seq v4 Ultra Low Input. Points from the study as a whole: It was a weaker secondary response, yet one that peaked faster, at day 5 versus 15. A large majority of primary-vaccination clones showed up again after the booster (approximately 95% CD4, roughly 88% CD8). From the bulk population, abundant clonotypes could contaminate and appear within FACS-sorted repertoires.

TCRdb used MiXCR to reprocess the 5' RACE reads, holding one entry per CDR3 protein. The data hold 110,000 or so distinct CDR3 sequences, with 7.2% observed a single time. The clonotype was recovered from a man aged 18 to 29 who received the YFV17D yellow fever vaccine. This chain joins TRBV12-3 or TRBV12-4 and TRBJ2-3; no reliable D call. Material: CD4+ T cells sorted from PBMCs, obtained roughly 46 days after the first yellow fever vaccination. The CDR3 nucleotides are TGTGCCAGCAGTTTAATGGGTTTGCGCACAGATACGCAGTATTTT. Protein: CASSLMGLRTDTQYF.